A single sample gave rise to the 12 T cell receptor beta chains below, sequenced in a study of vaccination and CD4 T cells after COVID-19. Cultured CD4+ T-cell DNA underwent Oncomine TCR Beta short-read sequencing. TCRdb re-derived calls from the PCR reads in MiXCR, one entry per CDR3 protein. The table has around 19,000 distinct CDR3 sequences, around 52% seen once. The treatment here: approximately nine-day PBMC culture with coronavirus spike peptide pools or control peptides (ViraFEST assay). Their antigen targets remain unknown. The sequencing used CD4+ T cells from blood, cultured in vitro, collected before SARS-CoV-2 vaccination. Receptors were obtained from a human donor who had recovered from COVID-19.

J is TRBJ2-3 and V is TRBV15; unclear D gene. The germline gives CDR1 LNHNV, CDR2 YYDKDF (reference sequence). The CDR3 totals 13 residues. Trimming pared 6 bases from V and 5 bases from J, leaving 12 bases between. In DNA form, the CDR3 reads TGTGCCACCAGGGCCTCAGGCGTAGATACGCAGTATTTT. Translating it yields CATRASGVDTQYF. The full variable domain, its missing parts supplied by reference TRBV15 and TRBJ2-3, is DAMVIQNPRYQVTQFGKPVTLSCSQTLNHNVMYWYQQKSSQAPKLLFHYYDKDFNNEADTPDNFQSRRPNTSFCFLDIRSPGLGDTAMYLCATRASGVDTQYFGPGTRLTVL.

The table lists this clonotype with a few counts. The chain uses TRBV6-5 and TRBJ1-6; D is undetermined. There are 13 residues in the CDR3. The ends were cut back, 4 bases at V and 8 bases at J, with 9 bases in the middle. Per germline, CDR1 MNHEY and CDR2 SVGAGI. The chain's CDR3 is CASSSPQDSPLHF. The CDR3 DNA reads as TGTGCCAGCAGTTCTCCCCAGGATTCACCCCTCCACTTT.

J is TRBJ2-2 and V is TRBV6-1; TRBD2 might be the D (6 bases). The CDR3 is 14 amino acids. Germline V gene data show CDR1 as MNHNS and CDR2 as SASEGT. V was shortened by 10 bases and J by 0 bases, with 12 bases between the two germline ends. In DNA, the CDR3 is TGTGCCACCCAGGAGGGACCGAACACCGGGGAGCTGTTTTTT. The encoded protein is CATQEGPNTGELFF.

The J gene is TRBJ1-2, the V gene TRBV6-1, with D possibly TRBD1 on 5 matching bases. V lost 5 bases and J lost 2, with 9 bases in between. This CDR3 has 13 residues. Per the germline V gene, CDR1 is MNHNS and CDR2 is SASEGT. The CDR3 is CASSRDSNYGYTF. CDR3 nucleotide sequence: TGTGCCAGCAGTCGAGACAGCAACTATGGCTACACCTTC.

V gene TRBV9 combines with J gene TRBJ1-2; no clear D. The CDR3 is 12 residues long. Germline V lookup: CDR1 SGDLS, CDR2 YYNGEE. V was cut by 6 bases and J by 4 bases, with 10 bases left in between. The CDR3 is CASKRGLYGYTF. The CDR3 DNA is TGTGCCAGCAAACGGGGTCTCTATGGCTACACCTTC.

The chain joins TRBV24-1 to TRBJ2-5, with 9 positions matching TRBD1. Germline V lookup: CDR1 KGHDR, CDR2 SFDVKD. The V and J ends lost 0 bases and 4 bases, in that order; junction bases with no gene match: 5. The CDR3 loop spans 16 amino acids. The CDR3 sequence is CATSDLGTGGPETQYF. DNA for the CDR3: TGTGCCACCAGTGATTTGGGAACAGGGGGCCCAGAGACCCAGTACTTC.

The gene calls are TRBV2 and TRBJ2-7; TRBD2 matches at 12 bases. This CDR3 comprises 17 residues. J gave up 1 base and V 6 bases, and 10 bases lay outside the gene matches. The germline CDR1 and CDR2 sequences are SNHLY and FYNNEI. CDR3 in DNA: TGTGCCAGCAGGATCCGACTAGCGGGGGTGGGGTCCTACGAGCAGTACTTC. Translation gives CASRIRLAGVGSYEQYF. Full variable domain (missing parts from reference TRBV2 and TRBJ2-7): EPEVTQTPSHQVTQMGQEVILRCVPISNHLYFYWYRQILGQKVEFLVSFYNNEISEKSEIFDDQFSVERPDGSNFTLKIRSTKLEDSAMYFCASRIRLAGVGSYEQYFGPGTRLTVT.

The chain uses TRBV19 and TRBJ1-5; D possibly corresponds to TRBD1 (5 bases). V lost 8 bases and J 0 bases, leaving 8 bases between the germline ends. CDR3 size: 13 residues. Germline values: CDR1 LNHDA, CDR2 SQIVND (reference sequence). The CDR3 spells CASQGVSNQPQHF. The CDR3 DNA reads TGTGCCAGTCAGGGAGTTAGCAATCAGCCCCAGCATTTT.

CDR3 region: CSARGDRLYEQYF. The CDR3 DNA reads as TGCAGTGCTAGAGGGGACAGATTATACGAGCAGTACTTC. The rearrangement joins TRBV20-1 to TRBJ2-7; the match to TRBD1 covers 7 bases. Trimming removed 1 base from V and 4 bases from J; junction bases left unmatched: 4. This CDR3 has 13 amino acids. Germline CDR1 and CDR2: DFQATT and SNEGSKA (reference sequence).

CDR3 coding DNA: TGTGCCAGCAGCGTACAGGGTTTCAACTATGGCTACACCTTC. Translation: CASSVQGFNYGYTF. The rearrangement uses TRBV25-1 and TRBJ1-2; possibly TRBD1 for D (6 bases). CDR3 size: 14 residues. V gave up 6 bases and J gave up 2 bases, with 13 bases separating them. Germline V gives CDR1 MGHDK, CDR2 SYGVNS.

The chain joins TRBV6-1 to TRBJ1-2; D may be TRBD1 (5 bases). This CDR3 is built from 10 residues. V was pared by 8 bases and J by 10 bases, with 11 bases between. CDR1 MNHNS and CDR2 SASEGT come from the germline V gene. The CDR3 protein is CASLLRDYTF. The CDR3 nucleotides read TGTGCCAGCCTCCTCAGGGACTACACCTTC.

The chain combines TRBV12-3 or TRBV12-4 with TRBJ2-5, with D tentatively TRBD2 (5 bases). The germline V and J ends were trimmed by 0 bases and 5 bases, with 7 bases remaining between them. The CDR3 has 13 residues. CDR3 amino acids: CASSLAREETQYF. The DNA for the CDR3 is TGTGCCAGCAGTTTAGCGAGGGAGGAGACCCAGTACTTC.